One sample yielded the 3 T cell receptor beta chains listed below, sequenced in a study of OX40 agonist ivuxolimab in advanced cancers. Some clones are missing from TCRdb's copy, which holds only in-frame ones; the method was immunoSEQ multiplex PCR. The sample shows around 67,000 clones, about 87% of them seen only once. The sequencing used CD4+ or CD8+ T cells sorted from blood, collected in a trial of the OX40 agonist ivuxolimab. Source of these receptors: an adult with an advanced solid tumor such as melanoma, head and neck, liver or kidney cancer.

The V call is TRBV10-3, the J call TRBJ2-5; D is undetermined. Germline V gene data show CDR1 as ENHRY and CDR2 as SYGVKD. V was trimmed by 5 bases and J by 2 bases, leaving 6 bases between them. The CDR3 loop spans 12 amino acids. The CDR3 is CAISFEQETQYF. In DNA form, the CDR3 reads TGTGCCATCAGTTTCGAGCAAGAGACCCAGTACTTC.

The CDR3 nucleotides read TGCGCCAGCAGCGCATCAGCCAACTCGTTTAGCACAGATACGCAGTATTTT. This codes for CASSASANSFSTDTQYF. The genes are TRBV5-1 and TRBJ2-3; D call uncertain. V was shortened by 4 bases and J by 0 bases, with 18 bases between the two germline ends. CDR1 and CDR2 from the germline V gene are SGHRS and YFSETQ. The CDR3 is 17 residues long.

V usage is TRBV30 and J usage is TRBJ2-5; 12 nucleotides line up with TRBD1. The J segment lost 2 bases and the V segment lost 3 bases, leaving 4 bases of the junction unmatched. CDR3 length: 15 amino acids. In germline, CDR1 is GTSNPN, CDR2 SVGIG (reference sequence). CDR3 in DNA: TGTGCCTGGAGAGGGACAGGGGGCCGACAAGAGACCCAGTACTTC. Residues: CAWRGTGGRQETQYF.